This T cell receptor (beta chain) was identified in a study of blood T cell repertoires in COVID-19. CDR1 MNHEY and CDR2 SVGAGI come from the germline V gene. This CDR3 contains 14 residues. Trimming shortened V by 8 bases and J by 0 bases, and 13 bases separated the two germline ends. Some clones are missing from TCRdb's copy, which holds only in-frame ones; the method was immunoSEQ multiplex PCR. The sample includes 150,000 to 200,000 clones, around 80% of them seen just once. For recovered donors of Cohort 3, there were two negative PCRs, clearance, or symptom resolution. This chain joins TRBV6-5 and TRBJ1-2; D is ambiguous. This receptor was taken from a woman aged 45-60 years who had recovered from COVID-19. The specimen sequenced was PBMCs or T cells enriched from blood (not recorded which). The CDR3: CASPSGSPNYGYTF. CDR3 DNA sequence: TGTGCCAGCCCATCAGGCAGCCCTAACTATGGCTACACCTTC.